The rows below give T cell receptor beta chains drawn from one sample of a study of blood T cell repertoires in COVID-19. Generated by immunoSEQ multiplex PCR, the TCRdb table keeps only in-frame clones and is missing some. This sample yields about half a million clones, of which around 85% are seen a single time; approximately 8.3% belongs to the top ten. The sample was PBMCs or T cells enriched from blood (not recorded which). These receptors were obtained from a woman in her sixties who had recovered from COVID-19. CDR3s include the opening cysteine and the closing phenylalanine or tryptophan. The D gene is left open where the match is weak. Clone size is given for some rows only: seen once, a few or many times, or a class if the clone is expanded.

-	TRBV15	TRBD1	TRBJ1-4	CATTPGGFTNEKLFF	TGTGCCACTACCCCAGGGGGCTTCACTAATGAAAAACTGTTTTTT
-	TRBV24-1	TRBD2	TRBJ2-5	CATSDLREGGETQYF	TGTGCCACCAGTGATTTGCGGGAGGGGGGGGAGACCCAGTACTTC
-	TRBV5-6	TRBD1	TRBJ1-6	CASSYGQGSSYNSPLHF	TGTGCCAGCAGCTATGGACAGGGAAGCTCCTATAATTCACCCCTCCACTTT
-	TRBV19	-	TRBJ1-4	CASSITGTNEKLFF	TGTGCCAGTAGTATCACAGGGACTAATGAAAAACTGTTTTTT
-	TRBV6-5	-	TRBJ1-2	CASSYSRQGHYGYTF	TGTGCCAGCAGTTACTCGCGGCAGGGGCACTATGGCTACACCTTC
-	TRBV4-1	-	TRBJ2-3	CASSRWGGGSDTQYF	TGCGCCAGCAGCCGCTGGGGCGGGGGCTCAGATACGCAGTATTTT
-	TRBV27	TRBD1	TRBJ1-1	CASSKDRGRLLNTEAFF	TGTGCCAGCAGTAAGGACAGGGGGCGTCTATTGAACACTGAAGCTTTCTTT
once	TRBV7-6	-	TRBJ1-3	CASSLEQPPGNTIYF	TGTGCCAGCAGCTTAGAACAACCCCCTGGAAACACCATATATTTT
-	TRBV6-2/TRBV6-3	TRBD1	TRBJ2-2	CASSYPLGTGNTGELFF	TGTGCCAGCAGTTACCCATTGGGGACAGGGAACACCGGGGAGCTGTTTTTT
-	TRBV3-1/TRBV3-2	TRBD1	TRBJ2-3	CASSLTGFNYTDTQYF	TGTGCCAGCAGTCTGACAGGGTTCAATTACACAGATACGCAGTATTTT
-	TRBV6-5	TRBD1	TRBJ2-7	CASSYSTGTGYEQYF	TGTGCCAGCAGTTACTCAACAGGGACAGGATACGAGCAGTACTTC
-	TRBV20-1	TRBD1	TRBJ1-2	CSAGTGASFTF	TGCAGTGCTGGGACAGGGGCCAGCTTCACCTTC
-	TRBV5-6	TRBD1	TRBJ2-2	CASSFLTGGYTGELFF	TGTGCCAGCAGCTTCCTGACAGGGGGCTACACCGGGGAGCTGTTTTTT
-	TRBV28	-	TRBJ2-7	CASRDSLKQYF	TGTGCCAGCAGGGACAGCCTTAAGCAGTACTTC
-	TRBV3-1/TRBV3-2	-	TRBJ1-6	CASSQGSSYNSPLHF	TGTGCCAGCAGCCAAGGGAGCTCCTATAATTCACCCCTCCACTTT
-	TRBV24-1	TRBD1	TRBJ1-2	CATSAADRVYGYTF	TGTGCCACCAGTGCCGCCGACAGGGTCTATGGCTACACCTTC
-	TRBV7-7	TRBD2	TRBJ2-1	CASSSSGTSVNEQFF	TGTGCTAGCAGCTCTTCCGGGACTAGCGTCAATGAGCAGTTCTTC
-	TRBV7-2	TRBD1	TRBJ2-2	CASSSVPLTGVGTGELFF	TGTGCCAGCAGCTCCGTCCCCTTGACAGGGGTAGGCACCGGGGAGCTGTTTTTT
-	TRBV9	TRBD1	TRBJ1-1	CASSPQGQPNTEAFF	TGTGCCAGCAGCCCCCAGGGACAGCCTAACACTGAAGCTTTCTTT
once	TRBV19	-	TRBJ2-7	CASTHPADSSYEQYF	TGTGCCAGTACCCATCCGGCCGACAGCTCCTACGAGCAGTACTTC
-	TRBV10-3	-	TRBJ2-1	CAISESRGTKNNEQFF	TGTGCCATCAGTGAGTCAAGGGGGACTAAGAACAATGAGCAGTTCTTC
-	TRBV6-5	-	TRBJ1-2	CASSLKGGSNYGYTF	TGTGCCAGCAGTCTAAAAGGGGGTTCGAACTATGGCTACACCTTC
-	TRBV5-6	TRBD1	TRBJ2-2	CASSGYRGQGGELFF	TGTGCCAGCAGCGGCTACAGGGGGCAAGGCGGGGAGCTGTTTTTT
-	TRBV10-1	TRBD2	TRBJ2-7	CASSSGTSWGEQYF	TGCGCCAGCTCTTCCGGGACTAGCTGGGGCGAGCAGTACTTC
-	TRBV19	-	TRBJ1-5	CASSMTGGGNQPQHF	TGTGCCAGTAGTATGACGGGGGGAGGGAATCAGCCCCAGCATTTT
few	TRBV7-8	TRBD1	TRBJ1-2	CASSPWGQPYGYTF	TGTGCCAGCAGCCCCTGGGGACAGCCTTATGGCTACACCTTC
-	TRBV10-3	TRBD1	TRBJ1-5	CAISGDRAMGNSNQPQHF	TGTGCCATCTCAGGGGACAGGGCCATGGGAAATAGCAATCAGCCCCAGCATTTT
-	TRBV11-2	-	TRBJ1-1	CASSRSETAVPEAFF	TGTGCCAGCAGCAGGTCTGAGACAGCCGTACCCGAAGCTTTCTTT
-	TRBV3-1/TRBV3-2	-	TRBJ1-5	CASSPSGGNQPQHF	TGTGCCAGCAGCCCTTCCGGTGGCAATCAGCCCCAGCATTTT
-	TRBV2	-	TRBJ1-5	CASGAGSHSNQPQHF	TGTGCCAGCGGAGCCGGGAGCCATAGCAATCAGCCCCAGCATTTT
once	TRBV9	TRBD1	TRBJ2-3	CASTKQGEADTQYF	TGTGCCAGCACAAAACAGGGGGAGGCAGATACGCAGTATTTT
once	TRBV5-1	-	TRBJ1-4	CASSFTDSANEKLFF	TGCGCCAGCAGCTTTACGGACAGCGCTAATGAAAAACTGTTTTTT
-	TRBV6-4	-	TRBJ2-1	CASSDRQDREETCYNEQFF	TGTGCCAGCAGTGACCGCCAGGACAGAGAGGAAACGTGCTACAATGAGCAGTTCTTC
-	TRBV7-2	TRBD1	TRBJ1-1	CASSRQGLNTEAFF	TGTGCCAGCAGTCGACAGGGGTTGAACACTGAAGCTTTCTTT
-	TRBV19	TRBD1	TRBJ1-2	CASSQGGYVGYTF	TGTGCCAGTAGTCAGGGGGGCTATGTGGGCTACACCTTC
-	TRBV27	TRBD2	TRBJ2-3	CASSHGLAGGDTQYF	TGTGCCAGCAGTCATGGACTAGCGGGGGGAGATACGCAGTATTTT
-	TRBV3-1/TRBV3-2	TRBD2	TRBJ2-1	CASSQGGTSGGDEQFF	TGTGCCAGCAGCCAAGGAGGGACTAGCGGGGGGGATGAGCAGTTCTTC
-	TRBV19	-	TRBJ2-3	CASSIASWRDTQYF	TGTGCCAGTAGTATCGCAAGTTGGAGGGATACGCAGTATTTT
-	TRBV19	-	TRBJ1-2	CASSIRVANYGYTF	TGTGCCAGTAGTATTCGCGTGGCTAACTATGGCTACACCTTC
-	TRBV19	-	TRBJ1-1	CASSRGFGDTEAFF	TGTGCCAGTTCTAGAGGGTTCGGGGACACTGAAGCTTTCTTT
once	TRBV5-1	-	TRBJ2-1	CASSLVASSSYNEQFF	TGCGCCAGCAGCTTGGTTGCCTCCAGCTCCTACAATGAGCAGTTCTTC
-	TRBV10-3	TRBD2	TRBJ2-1	CAIGTTLPSSYNEQFF	TGTGCCATCGGGACTACCCTACCCAGCTCCTACAATGAGCAGTTCTTC
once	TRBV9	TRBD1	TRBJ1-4	CASSATGPGEKLFF	TGTGCCAGCAGCGCGACAGGGCCTGGTGAAAAACTGTTTTTT
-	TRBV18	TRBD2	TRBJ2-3	CASSPSSGYLDTQYF	TGTGCCAGCTCACCATCTAGCGGGTACTTAGATACGCAGTATTTT
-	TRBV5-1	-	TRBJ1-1	CASSLFTSMGGRRGTEAFF	TGCGCCAGCAGCTTGTTCACGTCTATGGGGGGGCGCCGAGGCACTGAAGCTTTCTTT
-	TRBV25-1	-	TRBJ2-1	CASSLGGGLYNEQFF	TGTGCCAGCAGTCTAGGTGGCGGACTATACAATGAGCAGTTCTTC
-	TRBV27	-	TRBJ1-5	CASSPLTDSNQPQHF	TGTGCCAGCAGTCCCTTGACAGATAGCAATCAGCCCCAGCATTTT
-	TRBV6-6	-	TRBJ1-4	CASRRGRVNEKLFF	TGTGCCAGCCGACGCGGCAGGGTTAATGAAAAACTGTTTTTT
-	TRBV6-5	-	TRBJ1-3	CASSTGLKALAIYF	TGTGCCAGCAGTACAGGGTTAAAGGCATTGGCCATATATTTT
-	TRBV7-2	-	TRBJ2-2	CASSYSGVGTGELFF	TGTGCCAGCAGCTATTCGGGGGTGGGCACCGGGGAGCTGTTTTTT
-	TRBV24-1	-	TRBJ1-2	CATQDSFNYGYTF	TGTGCCACCCAAGACAGCTTTAACTATGGCTACACCTTC
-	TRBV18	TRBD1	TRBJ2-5	CASSLPDRVETQYF	TGTGCCAGCTCACTCCCGGACAGGGTGGAGACCCAGTACTTC
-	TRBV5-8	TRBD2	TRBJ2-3	CASSSPGGGLTDTQYF	TGTGCCAGCAGCTCCCCCGGGGGGGGTCTCACAGATACGCAGTATTTT
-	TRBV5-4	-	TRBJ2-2	CASSLVGREGGELFF	TGTGCCAGCAGCTTGGTGGGCAGGGAAGGCGGGGAGCTGTTTTTT
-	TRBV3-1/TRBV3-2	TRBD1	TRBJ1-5	CASSQDKEQGETGNQPQHF	TGTGCCAGCAGCCAAGATAAGGAACAGGGGGAGACGGGCAATCAGCCCCAGCATTTT
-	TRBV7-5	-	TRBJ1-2	CARSVLYLDGYTF	TGTGCCAGAAGCGTACTCTACCTAGATGGCTACACCTTC
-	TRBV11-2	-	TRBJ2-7	CASSARPGTAYEQYF	TGTGCCAGCAGCGCCCGTCCTGGGACTGCCTACGAGCAGTACTTC
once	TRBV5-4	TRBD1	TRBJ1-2	CASSLVKQGLGGYTF	TGTGCCAGCAGCTTGGTTAAACAGGGGCTAGGCGGCTACACCTTC
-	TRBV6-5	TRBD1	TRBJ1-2	CAGRTGGVYGYTF	TGTGCCGGCAGGACAGGGGGCGTTTATGGCTACACCTTC
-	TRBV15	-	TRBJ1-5	CATSSSRIANQPQHF	TGTGCCACCAGCAGTTCTAGGATCGCCAATCAGCCCCAGCATTTT